This T cell receptor (beta chain) emerged from a study of blood T cell repertoires in COVID-19. Background on the study: Sources were T cells, B-cell-depleted T cells, or PBMCs; the material itself was cDNA or gDNA.

The CDR3 is made up of 14 amino acids. Trimming removed 7 bases from V and 6 bases from J; junction bases left unmatched: 6. The germline CDR1 and CDR2 sequences are ENHRY and SYGVKD. Per the study methods: It was from reference gene primer amplification that nucleated cell counts were estimated. Clones were read by immunoSEQ multiplex PCR, and TCRdb kept only the in-frame ones, dropping some. V, J and clone size derive from that table, while D and trimming were established from the DNA sequence. This table has 140,000 to 150,000 clones, 75% to 90% appearing once. The sample taken for sequencing was peripheral blood. This TCR was recovered from a man between 60 and 75 years old with active or convalescent COVID-19. The V gene is TRBV10-3, the J gene TRBJ2-1, with 10 bases fitting TRBD1. The CDR3 loop reads CAINGQGGANEQFF. CDR3 in DNA: TGTGCCATCAATGGACAGGGGGGTGCCAATGAGCAGTTCTTC.